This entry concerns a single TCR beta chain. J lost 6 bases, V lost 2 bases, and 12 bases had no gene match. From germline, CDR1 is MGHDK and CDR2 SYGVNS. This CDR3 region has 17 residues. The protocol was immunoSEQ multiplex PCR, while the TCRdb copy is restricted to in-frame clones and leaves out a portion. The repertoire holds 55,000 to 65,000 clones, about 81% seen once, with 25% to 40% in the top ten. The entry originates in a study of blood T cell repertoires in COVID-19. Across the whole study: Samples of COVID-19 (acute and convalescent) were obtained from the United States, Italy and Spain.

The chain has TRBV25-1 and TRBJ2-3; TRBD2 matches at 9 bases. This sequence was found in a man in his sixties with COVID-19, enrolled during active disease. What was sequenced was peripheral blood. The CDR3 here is CASSEGVVAGAGDTQYF. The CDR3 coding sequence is TGTGCCAGCAGTGAAGGGGTAGTAGCGGGGGCTGGGGATACGCAGTATTTT.